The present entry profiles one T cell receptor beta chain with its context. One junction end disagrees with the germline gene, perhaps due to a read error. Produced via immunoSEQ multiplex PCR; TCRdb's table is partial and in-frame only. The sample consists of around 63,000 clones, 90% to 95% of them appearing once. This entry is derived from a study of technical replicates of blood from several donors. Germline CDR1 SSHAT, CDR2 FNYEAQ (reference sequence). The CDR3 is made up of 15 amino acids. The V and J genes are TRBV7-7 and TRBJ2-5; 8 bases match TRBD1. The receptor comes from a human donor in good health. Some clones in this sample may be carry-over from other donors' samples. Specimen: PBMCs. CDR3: CANSRGQGGFGAQYF. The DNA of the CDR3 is TGTGCCAACAGCCGTGGACAGGGAGGTTTTGGGGCCCAGTACTTC.